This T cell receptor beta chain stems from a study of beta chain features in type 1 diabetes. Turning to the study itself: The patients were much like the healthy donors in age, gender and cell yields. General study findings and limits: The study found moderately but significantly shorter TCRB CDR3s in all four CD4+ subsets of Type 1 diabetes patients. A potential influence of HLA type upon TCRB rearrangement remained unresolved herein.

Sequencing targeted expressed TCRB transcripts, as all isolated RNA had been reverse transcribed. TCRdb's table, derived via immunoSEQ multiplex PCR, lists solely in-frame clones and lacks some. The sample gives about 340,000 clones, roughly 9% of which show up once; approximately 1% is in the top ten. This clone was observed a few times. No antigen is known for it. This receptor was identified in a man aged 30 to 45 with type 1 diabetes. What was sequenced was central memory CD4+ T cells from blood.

This chain's CDR3 is CASSGTGQSSGYTF. In nucleotides, the CDR3 is TGTGCCAGCAGCGGAACGGGACAGTCATCTGGCTACACCTTC. The genes are TRBV7-9 and TRBJ1-2; 7 bases are a match to TRBD1. Germline V gene lookup returns CDR1 SEHNR and CDR2 FQNEAQ (reference sequence). This CDR3 comprises 14 residues. Germline trimming cut 5 bases from V and 7 bases from J; bases unmatched to any gene: 10.